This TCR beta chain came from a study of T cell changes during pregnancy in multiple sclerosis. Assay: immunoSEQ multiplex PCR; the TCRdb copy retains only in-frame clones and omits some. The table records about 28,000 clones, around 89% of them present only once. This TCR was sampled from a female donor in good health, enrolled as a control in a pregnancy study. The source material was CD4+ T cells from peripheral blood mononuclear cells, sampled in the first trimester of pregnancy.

CDR3 sequence (DNA): TGTGCCAGCAGCCCCCGACAGGGAGGCAATCAGCCCCAGCATTTT. Residues: CASSPRQGGNQPQHF. V gene TRBV28 combines with J gene TRBJ1-5, with 7 positions matching TRBD1. The CDR3 runs 15 residues. Trimming cost V 6 bases and J 2 bases; bases outside gene matches: 7. Germline V gene lookup returns CDR1 MDHEN and CDR2 SYDVKM.